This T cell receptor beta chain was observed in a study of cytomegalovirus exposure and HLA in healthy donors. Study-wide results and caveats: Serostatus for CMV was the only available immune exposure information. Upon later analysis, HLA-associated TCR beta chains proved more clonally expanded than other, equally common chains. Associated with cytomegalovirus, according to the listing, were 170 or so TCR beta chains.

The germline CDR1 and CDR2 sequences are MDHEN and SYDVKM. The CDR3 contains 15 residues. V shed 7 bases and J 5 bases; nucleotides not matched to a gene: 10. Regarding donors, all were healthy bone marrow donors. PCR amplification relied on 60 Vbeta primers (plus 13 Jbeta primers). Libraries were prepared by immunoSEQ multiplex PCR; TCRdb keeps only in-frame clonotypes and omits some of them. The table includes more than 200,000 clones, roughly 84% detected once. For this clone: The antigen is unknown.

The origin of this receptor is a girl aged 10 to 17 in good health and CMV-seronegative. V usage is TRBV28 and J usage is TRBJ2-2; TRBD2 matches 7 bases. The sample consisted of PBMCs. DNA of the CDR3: TGTGCCAGCACCGAAAGGCGGGGAGGGACCGGGGAGCTGTTTTTT. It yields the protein CASTERRGGTGELFF.